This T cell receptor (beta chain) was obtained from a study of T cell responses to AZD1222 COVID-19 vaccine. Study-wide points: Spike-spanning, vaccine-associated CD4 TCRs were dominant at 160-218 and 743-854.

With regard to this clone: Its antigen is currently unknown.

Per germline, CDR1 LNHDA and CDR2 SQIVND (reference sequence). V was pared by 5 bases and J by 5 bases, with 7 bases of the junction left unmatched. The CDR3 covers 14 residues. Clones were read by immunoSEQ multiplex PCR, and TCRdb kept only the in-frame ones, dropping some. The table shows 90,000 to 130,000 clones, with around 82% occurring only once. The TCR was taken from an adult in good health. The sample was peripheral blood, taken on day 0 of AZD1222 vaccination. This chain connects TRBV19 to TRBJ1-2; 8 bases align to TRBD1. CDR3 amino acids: CASSLGQGEYGYTF. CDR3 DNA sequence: TGTGCCAGTAGTCTCGGACAGGGCGAATATGGCTACACCTTC.